Detailed here is one T cell receptor beta chain. The authors' processing: The authors estimated nucleated cell counts from reference gene primer amplification. Repertoires were generated with immunoSEQ multiplex PCR, while TCRdb's copy carries only in-frame clones and drops some. V, J and clone size are taken as reported in that table, and D and trimming were inferred from the DNA itself. The table shows 100,000 to 150,000 clones, with approximately 84% occurring only once. Trimming removed 0 bases from V and 3 bases from J; junction bases left unmatched: 9. This CDR3 is built from 17 residues. Germline assignment: CDR1 MGHRA and CDR2 YSYEKL. The sample comes from a study of blood T cell repertoires in COVID-19.

The receptor comes from a woman of 80 years or more with acute or convalescent COVID-19. The chain couples TRBV4-1 to TRBJ2-7; TRBD1 agrees at 9 bases. The sample consisted of peripheral blood. CDR3: CASSQDFRTGAGYEQYF. CDR3 bases: TGCGCCAGCAGCCAAGATTTTAGGACAGGGGCGGGCTACGAGCAGTACTTC.